This T cell receptor (beta chain) was identified in a study of T cell changes during pregnancy in multiple sclerosis. Assay used: immunoSEQ multiplex PCR; TCRdb lists only in-frame clones, some missing. In the table there are about 72,000 clones, roughly 89% of which are singletons. Trimming at V came to 0 bases and at J to 3 bases, leaving 9 bases not matched to a gene. Germline loops: CDR1 SGHVS, CDR2 FQNEAQ. The CDR3 contains 17 residues. This chain uses TRBV7-8 with TRBJ1-1; 8 bases are shared with TRBD1. This specimen was peripheral blood, taken in the second trimester of pregnancy. The sequence derives from a female donor with multiple sclerosis, enrolled in a pregnancy study. CDR3 bases: TGTGCCAGCAGCTTAGCTGGCGGCAGGGGGCATGACACTGAAGCTTTCTTT. Translated, it gives CASSLAGGRGHDTEAFF.